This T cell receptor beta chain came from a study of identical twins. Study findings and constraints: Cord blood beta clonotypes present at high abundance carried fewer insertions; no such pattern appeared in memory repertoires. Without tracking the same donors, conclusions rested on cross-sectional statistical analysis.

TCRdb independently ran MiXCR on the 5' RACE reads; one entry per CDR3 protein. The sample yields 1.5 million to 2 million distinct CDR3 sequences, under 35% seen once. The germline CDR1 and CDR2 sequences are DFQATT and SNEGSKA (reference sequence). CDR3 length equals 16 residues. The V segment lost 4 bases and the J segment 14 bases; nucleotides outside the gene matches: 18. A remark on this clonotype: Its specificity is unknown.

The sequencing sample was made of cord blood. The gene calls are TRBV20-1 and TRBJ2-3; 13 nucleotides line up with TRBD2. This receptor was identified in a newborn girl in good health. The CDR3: CSATGTSGEIRSISYF. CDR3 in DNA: TGCAGTGCTACCGGGACTAGCGGGGAGATACGCAGTATTTCGTATTTT.